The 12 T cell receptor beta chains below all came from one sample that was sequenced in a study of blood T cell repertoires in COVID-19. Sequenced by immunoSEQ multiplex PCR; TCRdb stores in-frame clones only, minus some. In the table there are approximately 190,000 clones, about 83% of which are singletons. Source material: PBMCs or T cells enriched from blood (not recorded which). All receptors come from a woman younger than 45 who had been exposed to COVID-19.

CDR3 protein: CASSIGAGVYEQYF. The CDR3 DNA reads as TGTGCCAGTAGTATAGGGGCAGGTGTGTACGAGCAGTACTTC. V and J are TRBV19 and TRBJ2-7, with unresolved D. The CDR3 runs to 14 residues. Germline lookup yields CDR1 LNHDA and CDR2 SQIVND (reference sequence). Trimming took 1 base from V and 4 from J, leaving 11 bases between them.

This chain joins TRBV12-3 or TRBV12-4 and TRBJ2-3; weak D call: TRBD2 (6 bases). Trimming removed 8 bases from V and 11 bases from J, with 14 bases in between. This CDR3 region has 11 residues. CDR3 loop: CASLSWGEQYF. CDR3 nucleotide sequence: TGTGCCAGCCTCTCCTGGGGGGAGCAGTATTTT.

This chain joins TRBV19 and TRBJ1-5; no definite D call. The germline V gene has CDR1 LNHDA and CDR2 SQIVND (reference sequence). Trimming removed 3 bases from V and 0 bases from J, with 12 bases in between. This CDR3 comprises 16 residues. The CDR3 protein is CASSILGSFSNQPQHF. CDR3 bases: TGTGCCAGTAGTATTCTAGGCAGTTTTAGCAATCAGCCCCAGCATTTT. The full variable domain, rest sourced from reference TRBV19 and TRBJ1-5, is DGGITQSPKYLFRKEGQNVTLSCEQNLNHDAMYWYRQDPGQGLRLIYYSQIVNDFQKGDIAEGYSVSREKKESFPLTVTSAQKNPTAFYLCASSILGSFSNQPQHFGDGTRLSIL.

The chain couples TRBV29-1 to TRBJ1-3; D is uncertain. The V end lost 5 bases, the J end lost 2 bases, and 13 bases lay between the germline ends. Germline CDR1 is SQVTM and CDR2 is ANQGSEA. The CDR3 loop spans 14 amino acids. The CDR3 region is CSVKVVGAGNTIYF. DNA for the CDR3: TGCAGCGTTAAAGTAGTCGGGGCTGGAAACACCATATATTTT.

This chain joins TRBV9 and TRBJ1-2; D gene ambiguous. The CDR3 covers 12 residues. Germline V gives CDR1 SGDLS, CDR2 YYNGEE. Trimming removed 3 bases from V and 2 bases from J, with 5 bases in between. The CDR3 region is CASSERNYGYTF. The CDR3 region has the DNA TGTGCCAGCAGCGAGCGGAACTATGGCTACACCTTC. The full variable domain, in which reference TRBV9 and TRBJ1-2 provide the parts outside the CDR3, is DSGVTQTPKHLITATGQRVTLRCSPRSGDLSVYWYQQSLDQGLQFLIQYYNGEERAKGNILERFSAQQFPDLHSELNLSSLELGDSALYFCASSERNYGYTFGSGTRLTVV.

The CDR3 region has the DNA TGTGCCAGCAGCTTTCCGGACAGGGGGCGAAGGGGAACTTATGGCTACACCTTC. Translated, it gives CASSFPDRGRRGTYGYTF. The chain combines TRBV7-2 with TRBJ1-2; 11 nucleotides match TRBD1. J was trimmed by 5 bases and V by 3 bases; bases with no gene match: 14. CDR3 length: 18 amino acids. Germline lookup yields CDR1 SGHTA and CDR2 FQGNSA. The entire variable domain, with the rest obtained from reference TRBV7-2 and TRBJ1-2, is as follows: GAGVSQSPSNKVTEKGKDVELRCDPISGHTALYWYRQSLGQGLEFLIYFQGNSAPDKSGLPSDRFSAERTGGSVSTLTIQRTQQEDSAVYLCASSFPDRGRRGTYGYTFGSGTRLTVV.

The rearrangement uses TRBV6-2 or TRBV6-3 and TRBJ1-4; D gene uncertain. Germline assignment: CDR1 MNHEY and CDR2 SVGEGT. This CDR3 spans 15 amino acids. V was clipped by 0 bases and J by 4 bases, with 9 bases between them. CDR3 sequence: CASSYSGESNEKLFF. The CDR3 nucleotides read TGTGCCAGCAGTTACTCGGGAGAAAGTAATGAAAAACTGTTTTTT.

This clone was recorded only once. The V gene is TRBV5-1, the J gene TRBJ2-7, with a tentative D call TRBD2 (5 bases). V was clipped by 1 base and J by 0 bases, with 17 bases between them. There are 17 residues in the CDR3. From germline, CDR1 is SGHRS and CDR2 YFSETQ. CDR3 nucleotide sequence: TGCGCCAGCAGCTTGTTACGGGGTTCAGGATCCTCCTACGAGCAGTACTTC. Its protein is CASSLLRGSGSSYEQYF.

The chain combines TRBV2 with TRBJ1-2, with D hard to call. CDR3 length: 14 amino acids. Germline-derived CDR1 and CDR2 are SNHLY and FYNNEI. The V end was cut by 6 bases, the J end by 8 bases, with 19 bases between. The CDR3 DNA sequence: TGTGCCAGCAGCCTAAGCGTCGGTCCGCGAGGCTACACCTTC. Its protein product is CASSLSVGPRGYTF.

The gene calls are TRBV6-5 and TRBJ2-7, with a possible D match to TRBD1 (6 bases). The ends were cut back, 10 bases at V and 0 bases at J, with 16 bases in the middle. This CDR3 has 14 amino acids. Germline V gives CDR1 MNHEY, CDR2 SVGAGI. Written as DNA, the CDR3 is TGTGCCACCGGAACGACAGGCCACTCCTACGAGCAGTACTTC. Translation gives CATGTTGHSYEQYF.

CDR3 protein: CASSPTSGGDEQFF. DNA of the CDR3: TGTGCCAGCTCACCCACTAGCGGGGGGGATGAGCAGTTCTTC. This chain uses TRBV18 with TRBJ2-1; TRBD2 aligns across 13 bases. The junction had 1 base not matched to a gene; V was cut back by 3 bases and J by 8 bases. The germline V gene encodes CDR1 KGHSH and CDR2 LQKENI. This CDR3 region has 14 residues.

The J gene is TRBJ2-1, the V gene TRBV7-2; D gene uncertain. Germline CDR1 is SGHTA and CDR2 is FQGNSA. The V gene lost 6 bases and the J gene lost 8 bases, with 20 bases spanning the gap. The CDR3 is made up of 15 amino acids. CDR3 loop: CASSSGFTSVYEQFF. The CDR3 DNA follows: TGTGCCAGCAGTTCAGGTTTTACCTCAGTGTATGAGCAGTTCTTC.